This TCR beta chain is drawn from a study of CD8 T cells in ankylosing spondylitis. Libraries for TCR beta were made by quantitative 5'-RACE with molecular barcodes. MiXCR, applied by TCRdb to the 5' RACE reads, yields one record per CDR3 protein. This table has hundreds of thousands of distinct CDR3 sequences, 25% to 30% appearing once. This clonotype was observed many times. Source material: blood, either unsorted or a sorted T cell fraction (not recorded which). The receptor was derived from a male donor with ankylosing spondylitis or in good health (not recorded which).

CDR3: CASRPAGQPGNIQYF. CDR3 nucleotide sequence: TGTGCCAGCAGACCAGCCGGGCAACCAGGGAACATTCAGTACTTC. This chain uses TRBV12-3 or TRBV12-4 with TRBJ2-4, with D possibly TRBD1 on 5 matching bases. V lost 6 bases and J lost 7, with 19 bases in between. The CDR3 loop spans 15 amino acids.